Described below is a single T cell receptor (beta chain) sequence and its context. Its antigen is currently unknown. The V end was cut by 6 bases, the J end by 0 bases, with 12 bases between. CDR3 length: 15 amino acids. The germline V gene encodes CDR1 MNHNS and CDR2 SASEGT. The data are from a study of shared clonotypes between healthy human individuals. Study-wide results and caveats: Only a few donors were included, so the genetic and exposure-history diversity represented was limited. In contrast to clonotypes shared by all four donors, non-shared clonotypes had lower generation probabilities.

Per the original data handling: As immunoSEQ supplied junction-only sequences (without quality scores), filtering differed. Generated by immunoSEQ multiplex PCR, the TCRdb table keeps only in-frame clones and is missing some. The DNA was the basis for D and trimming; V, J and clone size are from that table. The data hold about 1.1 million clones, with approximately 80% observed a single time. The clonotype comes from a man younger than 35 in good health. Some clones in this sample may be carry-over from other donors' samples. The rearrangement uses TRBV6-1 and TRBJ1-3; D is ambiguous. The material sequenced was memory CD4+ T cells from PBMCs. The subset: CD45RA-negative fraction. The CDR3 is CASSLEFISGNTIYF. Here the CDR3 DNA reads TGTGCCAGCAGCCTAGAATTCATCTCTGGAAACACCATATATTTT.